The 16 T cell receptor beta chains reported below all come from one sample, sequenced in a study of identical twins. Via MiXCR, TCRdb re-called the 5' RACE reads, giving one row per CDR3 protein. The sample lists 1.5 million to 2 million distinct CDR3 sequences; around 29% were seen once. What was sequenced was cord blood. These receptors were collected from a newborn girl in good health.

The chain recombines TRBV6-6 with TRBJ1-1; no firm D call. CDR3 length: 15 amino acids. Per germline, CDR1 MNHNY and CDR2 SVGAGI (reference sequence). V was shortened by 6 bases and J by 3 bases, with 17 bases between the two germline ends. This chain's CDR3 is CASSRNSLGDTEAFF. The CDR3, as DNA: TGTGCCAGCAGCCGAAACAGCCTCGGGGACACTGAAGCTTTCTTT.

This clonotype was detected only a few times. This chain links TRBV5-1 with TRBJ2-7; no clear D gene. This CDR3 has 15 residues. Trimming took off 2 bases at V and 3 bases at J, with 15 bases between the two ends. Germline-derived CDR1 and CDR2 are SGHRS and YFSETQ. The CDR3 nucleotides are TGCGCCAGCAGCTTCACCAGCTCTAGGAACTACGAGCAGTACTTC. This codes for CASSFTSSRNYEQYF.

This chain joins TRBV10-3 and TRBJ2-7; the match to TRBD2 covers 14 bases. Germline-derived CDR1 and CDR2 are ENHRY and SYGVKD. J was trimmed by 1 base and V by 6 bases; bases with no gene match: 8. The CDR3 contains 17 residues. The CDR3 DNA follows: TGTGCCATCAGGGGGACTAGCGGGAGCTCCAATTCCTACGAGCAGTACTTC. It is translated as CAIRGTSGSSNSYEQYF.

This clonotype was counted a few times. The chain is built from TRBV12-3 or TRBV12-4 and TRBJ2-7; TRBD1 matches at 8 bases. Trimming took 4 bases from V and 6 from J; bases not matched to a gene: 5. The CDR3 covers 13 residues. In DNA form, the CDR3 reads TGTGCCAGCAGTTCTGCAGGGGGCCGCGAGCAGTACTTC. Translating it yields CASSSAGGREQYF.

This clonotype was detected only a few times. CDR3 protein: CSANFLAGVTDTQYF. The CDR3 bases are TGCAGTGCTAATTTCCTAGCGGGAGTTACAGATACGCAGTATTTT. This chain connects TRBV20-1 to TRBJ2-3, with 10 bases fitting TRBD2. CDR3 length equals 15 residues. The germline V gene encodes CDR1 DFQATT and CDR2 SNEGSKA (reference sequence). The V and J ends lost 4 bases and 3 bases, in that order; junction bases with no gene match: 7.

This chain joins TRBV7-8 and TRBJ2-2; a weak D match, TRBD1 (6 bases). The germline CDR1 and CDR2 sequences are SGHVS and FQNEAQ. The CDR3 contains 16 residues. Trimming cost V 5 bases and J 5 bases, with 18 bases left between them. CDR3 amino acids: CASSKPRGPRTGELFF. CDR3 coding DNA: TGTGCCAGCAGCAAACCCAGGGGCCCGAGAACCGGGGAGCTGTTTTTT.

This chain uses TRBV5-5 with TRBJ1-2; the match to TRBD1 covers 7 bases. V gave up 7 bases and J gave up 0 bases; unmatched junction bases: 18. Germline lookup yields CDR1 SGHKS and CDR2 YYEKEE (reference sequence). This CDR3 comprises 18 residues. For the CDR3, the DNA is TGTGCCAGCGAAAACCTCAGGGGGAGGCTCCGAGCTAACTATGGCTACACCTTC. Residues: CASENLRGRLRANYGYTF.

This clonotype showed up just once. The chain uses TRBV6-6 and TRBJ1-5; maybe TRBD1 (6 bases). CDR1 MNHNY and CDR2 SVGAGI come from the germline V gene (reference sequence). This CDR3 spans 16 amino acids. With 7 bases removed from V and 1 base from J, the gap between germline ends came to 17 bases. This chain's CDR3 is CASILPQGQSNQPQHF. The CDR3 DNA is TGTGCCAGCATCCTACCACAGGGTCAGAGCAATCAGCCCCAGCATTTT.

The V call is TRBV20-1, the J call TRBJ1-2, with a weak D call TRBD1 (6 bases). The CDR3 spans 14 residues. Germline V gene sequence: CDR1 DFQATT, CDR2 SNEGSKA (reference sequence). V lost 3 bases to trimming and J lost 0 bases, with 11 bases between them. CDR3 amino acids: CSASVPGANYGYTF. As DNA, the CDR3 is TGCAGTGCTAGTGTTCCAGGGGCTAACTATGGCTACACCTTC.

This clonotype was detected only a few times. CDR3 DNA sequence: TGTGCCAGCAGTCCGATTCCTAGCGACCGCACAGATACGCAGTATTTT. Its translation is CASSPIPSDRTDTQYF. The gene calls are TRBV27 and TRBJ2-3, with TRBD2 as a possible D gene (6 bases). This CDR3 has 16 residues. The V and J ends lost 5 bases and 1 base respectively, with 16 bases between them. Germline V gives CDR1 MNHEY, CDR2 SMNVEV (reference sequence).

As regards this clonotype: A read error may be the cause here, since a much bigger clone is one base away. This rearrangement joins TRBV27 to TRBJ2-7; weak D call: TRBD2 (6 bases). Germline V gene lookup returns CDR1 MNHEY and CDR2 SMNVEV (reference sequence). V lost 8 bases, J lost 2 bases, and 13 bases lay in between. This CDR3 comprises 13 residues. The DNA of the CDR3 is TGTGCCAGCGGTTGGGGGAGGACCTACGAGCAGTACTTC. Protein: CASGWGRTYEQYF.

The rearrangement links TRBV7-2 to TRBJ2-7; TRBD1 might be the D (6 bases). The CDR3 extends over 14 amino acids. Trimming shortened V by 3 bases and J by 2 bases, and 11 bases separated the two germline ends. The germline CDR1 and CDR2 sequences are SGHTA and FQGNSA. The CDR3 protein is CASSFYPGAYEQYF. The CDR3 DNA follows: TGTGCCAGCAGCTTTTATCCAGGGGCCTACGAGCAGTACTTC. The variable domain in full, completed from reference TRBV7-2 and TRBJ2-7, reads GAGVSQSPSNKVTEKGKDVELRCDPISGHTALYWYRQSLGQGLEFLIYFQGNSAPDKSGLPSDRFSAERTGGSVSTLTIQRTQQEDSAVYLCASSFYPGAYEQYFGPGTRLTVT.

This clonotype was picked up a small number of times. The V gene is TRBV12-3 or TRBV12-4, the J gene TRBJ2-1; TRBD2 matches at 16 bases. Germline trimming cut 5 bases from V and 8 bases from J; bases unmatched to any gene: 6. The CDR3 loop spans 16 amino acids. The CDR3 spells CASSPPGLAGGDEQFF. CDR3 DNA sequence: TGTGCCAGCAGTCCGCCGGGACTAGCGGGAGGGGATGAGCAGTTCTTC.

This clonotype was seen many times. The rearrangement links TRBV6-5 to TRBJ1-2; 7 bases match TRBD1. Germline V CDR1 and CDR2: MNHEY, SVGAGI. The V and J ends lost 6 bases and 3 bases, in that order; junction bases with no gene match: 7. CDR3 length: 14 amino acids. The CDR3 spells CASSRDRVDYGYTF. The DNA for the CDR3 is TGTGCCAGCAGCAGAGACAGGGTAGACTATGGCTACACCTTC.

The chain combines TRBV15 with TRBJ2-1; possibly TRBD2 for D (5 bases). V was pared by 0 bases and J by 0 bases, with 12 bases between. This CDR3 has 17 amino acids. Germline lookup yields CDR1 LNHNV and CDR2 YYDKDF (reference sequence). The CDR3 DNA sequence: TGTGCCACCAGCAGAGACCAGCGGAGTAGCTCCTACAATGAGCAGTTCTTC. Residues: CATSRDQRSSSYNEQFF. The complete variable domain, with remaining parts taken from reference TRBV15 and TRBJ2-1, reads DAMVIQNPRYQVTQFGKPVTLSCSQTLNHNVMYWYQQKSSQAPKLLFHYYDKDFNNEADTPDNFQSRRPNTSFCFLDIRSPGLGDTAMYLCATSRDQRSSSYNEQFFGPGTRLTVL.

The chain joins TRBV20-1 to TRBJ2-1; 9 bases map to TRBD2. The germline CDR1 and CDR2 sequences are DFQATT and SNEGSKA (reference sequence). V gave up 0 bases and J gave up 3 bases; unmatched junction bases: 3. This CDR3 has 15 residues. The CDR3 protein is CSAREGRGGYNEQFF. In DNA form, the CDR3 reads TGCAGTGCTAGAGAGGGGCGGGGGGGCTACAATGAGCAGTTCTTC.